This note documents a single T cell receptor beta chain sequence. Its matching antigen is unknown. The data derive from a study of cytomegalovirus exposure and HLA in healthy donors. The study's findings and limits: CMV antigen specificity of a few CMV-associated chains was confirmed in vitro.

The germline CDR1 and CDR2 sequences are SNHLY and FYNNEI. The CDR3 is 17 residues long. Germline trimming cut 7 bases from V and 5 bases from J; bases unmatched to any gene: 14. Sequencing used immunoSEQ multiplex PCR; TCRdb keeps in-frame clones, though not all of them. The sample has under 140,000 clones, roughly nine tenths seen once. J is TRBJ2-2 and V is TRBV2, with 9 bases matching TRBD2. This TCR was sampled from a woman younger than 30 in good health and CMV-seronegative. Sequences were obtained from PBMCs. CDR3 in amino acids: CASKDTSGWGPTGELFF. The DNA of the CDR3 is TGTGCCAGCAAAGATACTAGCGGGTGGGGACCAACCGGGGAGCTGTTTTTT.